Listed below are T cell receptor beta chains from one sample, sequenced in a study of cytomegalovirus exposure and HLA in healthy donors. The protocol was immunoSEQ multiplex PCR, while the TCRdb copy is restricted to in-frame clones and leaves out a portion. The sample lists some 100,000 clones, approximately 77% seen once, with over 12% in the top ten. Sequencing used PBMCs. The receptors come from a male donor in good health and CMV-seropositive. The CDR3 runs from the conserved cysteine through the conserved F or W. D genes are given only for firm matches. Some rows have no size entry. The others give once, few or many, or a class for an expanded clone.

J: TRBJ1-1; D: -; size: -; V: TRBV6-5; DNA: TGTGCCAGCAGGGCGACAGGTTTGAACGAAGCTTTCTTT; CDR3: CASRATGLNEAFF
J: TRBJ1-3; D: -; size: few; V: TRBV7-8; DNA: TGTGCCAGCAGCTTAACCCTTGGGAGGGAGTCCGGAAACACCATATATTTT; CDR3: CASSLTLGRESGNTIYF
J: TRBJ2-1; D: -; size: -; V: TRBV19; DNA: TGTGCCAGTAGTTTGACAGGTAGGCGAGGCAATGAGCAGTTCTTC; CDR3: CASSLTGRRGNEQFF
J: TRBJ2-3; D: -; size: -; V: TRBV5-1; DNA: TGCGCCAGCAGCTTGGTCCAGGGGCCCGATACGCAGTATTTT; CDR3: CASSLVQGPDTQYF
J: TRBJ1-2; D: TRBD1; size: -; V: TRBV30; DNA: TGTGCCTGGAGCCGGGGGACAGGGTTTCATGGCTACACCTTC; CDR3: CAWSRGTGFHGYTF
J: TRBJ2-7; D: TRBD1; size: -; V: TRBV29-1; DNA: TGCAGCGTTCTTCAGGGACAGGGTGGCGAGCAGTACTTC; CDR3: CSVLQGQGGEQYF
J: TRBJ1-2; D: TRBD1; size: -; V: TRBV6-5; DNA: TGTGCCAGCAGGCGACAGGGGCTAAACTATGGCTACACCTTC; CDR3: CASRRQGLNYGYTF
J: TRBJ1-2; D: -; size: -; V: TRBV28; DNA: TGTGCCAGCAGTTTTTTTAATTATGGCTACACCTTC; CDR3: CASSFFNYGYTF
J: TRBJ2-3; D: -; size: few; V: TRBV11-2; DNA: TGTGCCAGCAGCTTTAGAGTAACAGATACGCAGTATTTT; CDR3: CASSFRVTDTQYF
J: TRBJ1-1; D: TRBD1; size: -; V: TRBV18; DNA: TGTGCCAGCTCGTCGGACAGGGGAGTTACTGAAGCTTTCTTT; CDR3: CASSSDRGVTEAFF
J: TRBJ2-2; D: TRBD2; size: -; V: TRBV27; DNA: TGTGCCAGCACTCGCTGGACTAGCGGGGGGACCGGGGAGCTGTTTTTT; CDR3: CASTRWTSGGTGELFF
J: TRBJ1-2; D: -; size: -; V: TRBV5-1; DNA: TGCGCCAGCAGCTTGGTCTTGTCAGGGAATGGCTACACCTTC; CDR3: CASSLVLSGNGYTF
J: TRBJ2-1; D: TRBD2; size: few; V: TRBV7-9; DNA: TGTGCCAGCAGCGCCTTGGGACTAGCGGGGGGGCCCTACAATGAGCAGTTCTTC; CDR3: CASSALGLAGGPYNEQFF
J: TRBJ1-2; D: TRBD1; size: many; V: TRBV6-1; DNA: TGTGCCAGCAGTGATAGAGGGGACAGGGATGGCTACACCTTC; CDR3: CASSDRGDRDGYTF
J: TRBJ2-7; D: TRBD2; size: -; V: TRBV2; DNA: TGTGCCAGCAGTGGGACTAGCGGGGGGCTAGGCGAGCAGTACTTC; CDR3: CASSGTSGGLGEQYF
J: TRBJ2-7; D: TRBD1; size: -; V: TRBV5-1; DNA: TGCGCCAGCAGCTTGAGGCCGACAGGGTACGAGCAGTACTTC; CDR3: CASSLRPTGYEQYF
J: TRBJ2-2; D: -; size: -; V: TRBV5-4; DNA: TGTGCCAGCAGCTTGGGGAGGGGGCTGAACACCGGGGAGCTGTTTTTT; CDR3: CASSLGRGLNTGELFF
J: TRBJ1-1; D: TRBD1; size: -; V: TRBV19; DNA: TGTGCCAGTGATGACAGGGCAGAAAACACTGAAGCTTTCTTT; CDR3: CASDDRAENTEAFF
J: TRBJ2-3; D: TRBD2; size: -; V: TRBV19; DNA: TGTGCCAGCGTTAGCGGGGAGTACACAGATACGCAGTATTTT; CDR3: CASVSGEYTDTQYF
J: TRBJ2-5; D: TRBD2; size: -; V: TRBV4-3; DNA: TGCGCCAGCAGCCAAGAGGGAGCGGGGGCCTACCAAGAGACCCAGTACTTC; CDR3: CASSQEGAGAYQETQYF
J: TRBJ1-1; D: -; size: -; V: TRBV15; DNA: TGTGCCACCAGCAGAGGGGGGGACTCCAAAGGGGACACTGAAGCTTTCTTT; CDR3: CATSRGGDSKGDTEAFF
J: TRBJ1-6; D: TRBD1; size: -; V: TRBV28; DNA: TGTGCCAGCAGTTTCCGGTCTCCGGGACAGGGTAATTCACCCCTCCACTTT; CDR3: CASSFRSPGQGNSPLHF
J: TRBJ2-3; D: -; size: once; V: TRBV9; DNA: TGTGCCAGCAGCGTAAGCGCGCCGCTCACAGATACGCAGTATTTT; CDR3: CASSVSAPLTDTQYF
J: TRBJ2-3; D: TRBD1; size: -; V: TRBV19; DNA: TGTGCCAGTAGTATGACAGGGGGAACAGATACGCAGTATTTT; CDR3: CASSMTGGTDTQYF
J: TRBJ2-2; D: TRBD2; size: -; V: TRBV4-1; DNA: TGCGCCAGCAGCCAAGATCACCCCTTGGAGCGGGGGTTACCCGGGGAGCTGTTTTTT; CDR3: CASSQDHPLERGLPGELFF
J: TRBJ2-5; D: TRBD2; size: -; V: TRBV5-1; DNA: TGCGCCAGCAGCTTGGCGTTAGCGGGGTTCGGGGAGACCCAGTACTTC; CDR3: CASSLALAGFGETQYF
J: TRBJ2-7; D: -; size: -; V: TRBV5-4; DNA: TGTGCCAGCAGCCGATATAACTCCAGGGACGAGCAGTACTTC; CDR3: CASSRYNSRDEQYF
J: TRBJ1-3; D: -; size: -; V: TRBV7-2; DNA: TGTGCCAGCAGCCGGTCGGACAGTTACTCTGGAAACACCATATATTTT; CDR3: CASSRSDSYSGNTIYF
J: TRBJ2-5; D: TRBD2; size: -; V: TRBV10-1; DNA: TGCGCCAGCCAATTTAGCGGGGGAGGGGGTAAGGAGACCCAGTACTTC; CDR3: CASQFSGGGGKETQYF
J: TRBJ1-3; D: -; size: -; V: TRBV6-5; DNA: TGTGCCAGCAGTAACGGGGTGAGAGGAAACACCATATATTTT; CDR3: CASSNGVRGNTIYF
J: TRBJ1-4; D: -; size: -; V: TRBV4-2; DNA: TGTGCCAGCAGCCAAGAGGGGCAAACTAATGAAAAACTGTTTTTT; CDR3: CASSQEGQTNEKLFF
J: TRBJ1-2; D: -; size: once; V: TRBV19; DNA: TGTGCCAGTCGAGTCGCTTTTGGCTACACCTTC; CDR3: CASRVAFGYTF
J: TRBJ2-5; D: TRBD1; size: -; V: TRBV7-2; DNA: TGTGCCAGCAGCTTTCACAGGGGGTTGGAGGAGACCCAGTACTTC; CDR3: CASSFHRGLEETQYF
J: TRBJ1-3; D: -; size: -; V: TRBV5-5; DNA: TGTGCCAGCAGCCTCGGCGGGGGTAGTTCTGGAAACACCATATATTTT; CDR3: CASSLGGGSSGNTIYF
J: TRBJ1-1; D: TRBD1; size: -; V: TRBV5-1; DNA: TGCGCCAGCAGCCCACAGGGGTCGGGCGGGATTGCTTTCTTT; CDR3: CASSPQGSGGIAFF
J: TRBJ1-6; D: TRBD1; size: few; V: TRBV28; DNA: TGTGCCAGCGGGACAGGGGGCGAACATTCACCCCTCCACTTT; CDR3: CASGTGGEHSPLHF
J: TRBJ1-1; D: -; size: -; V: TRBV18; DNA: TGTGCCAGCTCGCGCCAGAAAGGGGCGAACACTGAAGCTTTCTTT; CDR3: CASSRQKGANTEAFF
J: TRBJ1-4; D: TRBD1; size: few; V: TRBV19; DNA: TGTGCCAGTAGTGTACAGGGGGCCCGAGAAAAACTGTTTTTT; CDR3: CASSVQGAREKLFF
J: TRBJ2-7; D: -; size: -; V: TRBV10-3; DNA: TGTGCCATCAGTGAGTCCAGGGATGGCGAGCAGTACTTC; CDR3: CAISESRDGEQYF
J: TRBJ2-2; D: -; size: few; V: TRBV2; DNA: TGTGCCAGCAGTGAAGTAGGAGCCACGAACACCGGGGAGCTGTTTTTT; CDR3: CASSEVGATNTGELFF
J: TRBJ1-5; D: TRBD1; size: -; V: TRBV7-2; DNA: TGTGCCAGCAGCTCCCGGGACAGGTTTCAGCCCCAGCATTTT; CDR3: CASSSRDRFQPQHF
J: TRBJ2-1; D: -; size: -; V: TRBV21-1; DNA: TGTGCCAGCAGCAAAGTCCCAGGGCTTAATGAGCAGTTCTTC; CDR3: CASSKVPGLNEQFF
J: TRBJ1-1; D: TRBD1; size: -; V: TRBV7-8; DNA: TGTGCCAGCAGCTTAGCCGGGACAGAGACTGAAGCTTTCTTT; CDR3: CASSLAGTETEAFF
J: TRBJ2-4; D: -; size: -; V: TRBV21-1; DNA: TGTGCCAGCACCCTACCCACTAGCGGGGAGGCCATTCAGTACTTC; CDR3: CASTLPTSGEAIQYF
J: TRBJ1-5; D: -; size: few; V: TRBV6-1; DNA: TGTGCCAGCGGGCCGGAGGGGCATCAGCCCCAGCATTTT; CDR3: CASGPEGHQPQHF
J: TRBJ1-1; D: TRBD1; size: -; V: TRBV4-2; DNA: TGTGCCAGCAGCCGACAATCGACAGGGGAGGCTTTCTTT; CDR3: CASSRQSTGEAFF
J: TRBJ1-5; D: -; size: -; V: TRBV6-5; DNA: TGTGCCAGCAGTTTCTCAGGGAGGGATCAGCCCCAGCATTTT; CDR3: CASSFSGRDQPQHF
J: TRBJ2-1; D: TRBD2; size: -; V: TRBV7-9; DNA: TGTGCCAGCAGCCAATTAGCGGGGGGGATCAATGAGCAGTTCTTC; CDR3: CASSQLAGGINEQFF
J: TRBJ1-6; D: TRBD1; size: many; V: TRBV2; DNA: TGTGCCAGCAGTGAGAATGTACAGGGGAATTCACCCCTCCACTTT; CDR3: CASSENVQGNSPLHF
J: TRBJ2-2; D: TRBD2; size: -; V: TRBV12-5; DNA: TGTGCTAGTGGTTTGCAAAAGGGAGGGAGTGGGAGCACCGGGGAGCTGTTTTTT; CDR3: CASGLQKGGSGSTGELFF
J: TRBJ2-6; D: -; size: once; V: TRBV4-3; DNA: TGCGCCAGCAGCCAAGAACCGGGTTCTGGGGCCAACGTCCTGACTTTC; CDR3: CASSQEPGSGANVLTF
J: TRBJ2-3; D: TRBD2; size: medium-sized; V: TRBV27; DNA: TGTGCCAGCAGCCCCGGGACTAGCGGGGCCGACCCCACAGATACGCAGTATTTT; CDR3: CASSPGTSGADPTDTQYF